This T cell receptor beta chain was recovered during a study of molecular identifiers for immune sequencing clone quantification. Details on this clonotype: Germline and junction disagree at one end, which may indicate a read error.

TCRdb re-analysed the PCR reads in MiXCR, keeping a single row per CDR3 protein. The table includes hundreds of thousands of distinct CDR3 sequences, roughly 24% detected once. From germline, CDR1 is SEHNR and CDR2 FQNEAQ (reference sequence). The CDR3 has 14 residues. The sample taken for sequencing was naive CD8+ T cells from blood, with Jurkat cell RNA spiked in. The subset here: FACS-sorted CD8+CD4-CCR7+CD45RA+ naive T cells. This TCR was sampled from a human donor in good health. Some libraries in this study had Jurkat cell RNA spiked in. The J gene is TRBJ2-5, the V gene TRBV7-9; 10 bases are shared with TRBD2. CDR3 sequence reads: CASSPTSGEEIQYF. CDR3 DNA: TGTGCCAGCAGCCCCACTAGCGGGGAAGAGATCCAGTACTTC.